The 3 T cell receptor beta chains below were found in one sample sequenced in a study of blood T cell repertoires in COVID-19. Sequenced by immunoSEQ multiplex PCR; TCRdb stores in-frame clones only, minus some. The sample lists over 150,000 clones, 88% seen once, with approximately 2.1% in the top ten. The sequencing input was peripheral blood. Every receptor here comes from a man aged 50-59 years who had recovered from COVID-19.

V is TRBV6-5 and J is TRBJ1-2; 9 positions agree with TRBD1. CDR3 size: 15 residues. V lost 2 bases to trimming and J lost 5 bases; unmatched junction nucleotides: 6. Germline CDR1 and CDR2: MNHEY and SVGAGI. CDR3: CASSYTTGGDYGYTF. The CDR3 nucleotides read TGTGCCAGCAGTTACACCACAGGGGGCGATTATGGCTACACCTTC.

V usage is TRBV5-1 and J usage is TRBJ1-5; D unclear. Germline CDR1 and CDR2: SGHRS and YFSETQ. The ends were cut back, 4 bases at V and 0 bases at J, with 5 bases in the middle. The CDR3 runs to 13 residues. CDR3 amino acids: CASSLYSNQPQHF. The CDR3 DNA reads TGCGCCAGCAGCCTCTATAGCAATCAGCCCCAGCATTTT.

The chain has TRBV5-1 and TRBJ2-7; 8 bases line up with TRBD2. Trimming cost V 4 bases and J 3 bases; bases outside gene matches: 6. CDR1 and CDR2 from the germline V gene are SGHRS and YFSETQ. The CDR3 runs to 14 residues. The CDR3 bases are TGCGCCAGCAGCCCGGGAGGGACCGGCTACGAGCAGTACTTC. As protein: CASSPGGTGYEQYF.